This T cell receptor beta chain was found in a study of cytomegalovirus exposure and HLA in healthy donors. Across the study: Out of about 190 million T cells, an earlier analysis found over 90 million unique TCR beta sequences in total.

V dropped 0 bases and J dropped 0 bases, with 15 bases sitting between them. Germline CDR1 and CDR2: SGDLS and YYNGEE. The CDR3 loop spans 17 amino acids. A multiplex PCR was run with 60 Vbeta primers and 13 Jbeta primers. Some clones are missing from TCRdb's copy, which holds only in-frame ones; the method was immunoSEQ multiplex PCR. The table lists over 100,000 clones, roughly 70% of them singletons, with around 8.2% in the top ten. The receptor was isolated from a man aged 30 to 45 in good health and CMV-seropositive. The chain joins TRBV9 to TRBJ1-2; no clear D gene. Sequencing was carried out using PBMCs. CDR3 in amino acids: CASSVAFNRVSNYGYTF. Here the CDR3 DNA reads TGTGCCAGCAGCGTAGCATTTAATCGAGTTTCTAACTATGGCTACACCTTC.